The source of this T cell receptor (beta chain) is a study of shared clonotypes between healthy human individuals. In the study overall: The study enrolled a couple of women and three men aged 18 to 49.

The study used 98 million or so PBMCs per unsorted sample for genomic DNA. The CDR3 consists of 17 residues. V lost 3 bases and J lost 12; bases outside the gene matches: 14. Germline CDR1 is WSHSY and CDR2 is SAAADI. Repertoires were generated with immunoSEQ multiplex PCR, while TCRdb's copy carries only in-frame clones and drops some. The table records about 470,000 clones, more than 75% of them present only once. A single count supports this clone. One base separates it from a far larger clone, so it is likely a read error. The sample carries other DNA sequences with the same CDR3. This chain uses TRBV10-2 with TRBJ2-1; 13 bases are shared with TRBD2. The sample comprised PBMCs. The clonotype comes from a woman aged 40 to 50 in good health. Some clones in this sample may be carry-over from other donors' samples. CDR3 nucleotides: TGCGCCAGCAGTGACCCTGGACTAGCGGGAGATAGCGGGAGGCAGTTCTTC. Translation gives CASSDPGLAGDSGRQFF.